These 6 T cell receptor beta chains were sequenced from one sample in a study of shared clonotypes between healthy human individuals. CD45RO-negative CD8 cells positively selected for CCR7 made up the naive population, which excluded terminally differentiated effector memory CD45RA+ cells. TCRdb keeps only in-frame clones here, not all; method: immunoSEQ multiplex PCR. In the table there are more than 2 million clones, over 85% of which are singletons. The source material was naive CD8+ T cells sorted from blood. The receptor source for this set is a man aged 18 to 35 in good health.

CDR3 sequence reads: CASSLAIPQSYEQYF. CDR3 sequence (DNA): TGTGCCAGCAGCTTGGCTATCCCCCAATCCTACGAGCAGTACTTC. This rearrangement joins TRBV7-8 to TRBJ2-7; no clear D. Germline V gives CDR1 SGHVS, CDR2 FQNEAQ. Deletions cut 3 bases from V and 1 base from J, with 13 bases between. This CDR3 contains 15 residues.

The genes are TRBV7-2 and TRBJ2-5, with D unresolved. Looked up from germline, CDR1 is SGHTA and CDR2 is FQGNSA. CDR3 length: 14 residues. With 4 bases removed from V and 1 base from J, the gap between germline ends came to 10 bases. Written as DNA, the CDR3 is TGTGCCAGCAGCTCGCCCTCGGGCCAAGAGACCCAGTACTTC. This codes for CASSSPSGQETQYF. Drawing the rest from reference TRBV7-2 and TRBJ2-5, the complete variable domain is GAGVSQSPSNKVTEKGKDVELRCDPISGHTALYWYRQSLGQGLEFLIYFQGNSAPDKSGLPSDRFSAERTGGSVSTLTIQRTQQEDSAVYLCASSSPSGQETQYFGPGTRLLVL.

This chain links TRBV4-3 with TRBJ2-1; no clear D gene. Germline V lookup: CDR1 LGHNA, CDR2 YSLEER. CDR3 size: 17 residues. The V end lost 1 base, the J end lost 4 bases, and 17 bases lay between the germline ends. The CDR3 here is CASSQGEEELEYNEQFF. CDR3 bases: TGCGCCAGCAGCCAAGGTGAAGAGGAGTTAGAATACAATGAGCAGTTCTTC.

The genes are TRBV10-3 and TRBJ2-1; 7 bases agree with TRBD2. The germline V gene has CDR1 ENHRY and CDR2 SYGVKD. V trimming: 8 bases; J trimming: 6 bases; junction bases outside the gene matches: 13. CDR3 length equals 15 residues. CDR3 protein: CAIFEAGSRRNEQFF. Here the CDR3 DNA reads TGTGCCATCTTTGAAGCGGGGTCCCGTCGCAATGAGCAGTTCTTC.

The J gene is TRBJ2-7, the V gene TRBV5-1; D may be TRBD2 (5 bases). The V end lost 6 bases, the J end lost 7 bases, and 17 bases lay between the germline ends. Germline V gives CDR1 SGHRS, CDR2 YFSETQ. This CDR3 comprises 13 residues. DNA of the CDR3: TGCGCCAGCAAGGGCAGGACCGACTATGAGCAGTACTTC. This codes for CASKGRTDYEQYF.

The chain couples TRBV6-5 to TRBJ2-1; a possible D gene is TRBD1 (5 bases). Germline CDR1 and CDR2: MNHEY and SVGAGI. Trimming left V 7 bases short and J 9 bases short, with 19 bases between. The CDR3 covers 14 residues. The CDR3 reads CASNQGSLFSEQFF. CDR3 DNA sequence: TGTGCCAGCAACCAGGGATCCCTATTCAGTGAGCAGTTCTTC.